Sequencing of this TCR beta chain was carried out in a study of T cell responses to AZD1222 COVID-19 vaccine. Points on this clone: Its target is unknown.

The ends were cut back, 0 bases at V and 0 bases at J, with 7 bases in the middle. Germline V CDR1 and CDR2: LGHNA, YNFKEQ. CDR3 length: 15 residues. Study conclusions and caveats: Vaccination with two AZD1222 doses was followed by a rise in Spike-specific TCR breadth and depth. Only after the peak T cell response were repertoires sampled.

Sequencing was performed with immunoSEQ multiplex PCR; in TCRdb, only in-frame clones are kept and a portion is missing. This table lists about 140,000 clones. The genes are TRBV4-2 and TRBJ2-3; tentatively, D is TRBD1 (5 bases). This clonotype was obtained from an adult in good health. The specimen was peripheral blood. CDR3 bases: TGTGCCAGCAGCCAAGAAGGGGCCAGCACAGATACGCAGTATTTT. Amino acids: CASSQEGASTDTQYF.